Sequencing of this TCR beta chain was carried out in a study of T cells in Graves' hyperthyroidism and ophthalmopathy. Overall study results and limits: A model of 13 V-J pairs discriminated ophthalmopathy from stable hyperthyroidism.

CDR1 SGDLS and CDR2 YYNGEE come from the germline V gene. This CDR3 has 15 residues. V was trimmed by 5 bases and J by 1 base, leaving 15 bases between them. TCR beta CDR3 region amplification was performed from RNA transcripts. RT-PCR in the first round (using the HTBI primer set) targeted the TCR CDR3. TCRdb re-analysed the multiplex PCR reads in MiXCR, keeping a single row per CDR3 protein. Among under 400,000 distinct CDR3 sequences listed, around 15% were seen once. This clonotype was counted ten times or more. Its antigen is undetermined. This TCR derives from a woman aged 60-75 years with Graves' ophthalmopathy. Sample: blood. V gene TRBV9 combines with J gene TRBJ1-1; D might be TRBD1 (5 bases). CDR3: CASSPAPGKNTEAFF. CDR3 DNA: TGTGCCAGCAGTCCTGCTCCAGGGAAGAACACTGAAGCTTTCTTT.